This T cell receptor beta chain was identified in a study of Ad26.COV2.S vaccination and SARS-CoV-2 variants. Germline lookup yields CDR1 SGHNT and CDR2 YENEEA. The length of the CDR3 is 16 residues. V shed 3 bases and J shed 1 base, with 13 bases lying between them. Libraries were prepared by immunoSEQ multiplex PCR; TCRdb keeps only in-frame clonotypes and omits some of them. The sample consists of some 330,000 clones, about nine tenths of them appearing once. Regarding treatment: 15 to 20 received Ad26.COV2.S at low or high dose, single or two shots; 5 received placebo; per-sample allocation not given. Vaccine and placebo recipients were sampled on day 63 after the first injection. It was Wuhan-strain SARS-CoV-2 spike that the Ad26 vaccine vector expressed.

The sequence came from a person aged 18-65 years who received the Ad26.COV2.S COVID-19 vaccine or a placebo. The source was peripheral blood, collected in a trial of Ad26.COV2.S vaccine versus placebo. The rearrangement uses TRBV11-3 and TRBJ2-1, with D perhaps TRBD2 (5 bases). The CDR3: CASSLGKGGSYNEQFF. DNA for the CDR3: TGTGCCAGCAGCTTGGGGAAAGGAGGATCCTACAATGAGCAGTTCTTC.